Below, 20 T cell receptor beta chains from the same sample are listed, as sequenced in a study of radiation and T cells in renal cell carcinoma. As for time point: baseline pretreatment blood. Documented treatment: 15 Gy SBRT to primary tumor, nephrectomy 4 weeks later. Here immunoSEQ multiplex PCR was the method, and the copy in TCRdb shows in-frame clones only, minus some. The sample lists about 160,000 clones, 88% occurring once. The specimen comprised blood, sampled from a patient whose treatment included radiotherapy and nephrectomy. The receptor source for this set is a woman in her 70s with renal cell carcinoma.

The genes are TRBV9 and TRBJ2-5; 7 nucleotides match TRBD2. With V trimmed by 0 bases and J by 5 bases, 7 bases remained unmatched. The CDR3 length is 15 residues. Germline loops: CDR1 SGDLS, CDR2 YYNGEE. The CDR3 sequence: CASSVVPGGGETQYF. CDR3 in DNA: TGTGCCAGCAGCGTAGTCCCGGGGGGAGGGGAGACCCAGTACTTC.

This chain links TRBV7-3 with TRBJ1-1, with 9 bases fitting TRBD1. The CDR3 contains 16 residues. Germline CDR1 is SGHTA and CDR2 is FQGTGA. Trimming removed 3 bases from V and 0 bases from J; junction bases left unmatched: 5. CDR3 bases: TGTGCCAGCAGCTTGGGACAGGGTTTCATGAACACTGAAGCTTTCTTT. Protein product: CASSLGQGFMNTEAFF.

The gene calls are TRBV15 and TRBJ1-1, with 7 positions matching TRBD1. V shed 4 bases, J shed 11 bases, and the junction held 13 bases outside the gene matches. Germline V gene data show CDR1 as LNHNV and CDR2 as YYDKDF (reference sequence). The CDR3 runs 14 residues. CDR3 DNA: TGTGCCACCAGCACCTGGGGACAGACCCTAGGGGCTTTCTTT. As protein: CATSTWGQTLGAFF.

The chain combines TRBV28 with TRBJ1-5; no clear D gene. Germline-derived CDR1 and CDR2 are MDHEN and SYDVKM. This CDR3 is 14 amino acids long. The V gene lost 3 bases and the J gene lost 3 bases, with 9 bases spanning the gap. The CDR3 region has the DNA TGTGCCAGCAGTTTTGGTCAGCTCAATCAGCCCCAGCATTTT. Translating it yields CASSFGQLNQPQHF. Combining the CDR3 with reference TRBV28 and TRBJ1-5 gives the whole variable domain DVKVTQSSRYLVKRTGEKVFLECVQDMDHENMFWYRQDPGLGLRLIYFSYDVKMKEKGDIPEGYSVSREKKERFSLILESASTNQTSMYLCASSFGQLNQPQHFGDGTRLSIL.

This chain uses TRBV4-3 with TRBJ1-2; TRBD1 might be the D (5 bases). The CDR3 consists of 15 residues. V was pared by 3 bases and J by 4 bases, with 15 bases between. Germline lookup yields CDR1 LGHNA and CDR2 YSLEER. This CDR3 is CASSHTTETTYGYTF. CDR3 nucleotide sequence: TGCGCCAGCAGCCACACGACAGAAACCACCTATGGCTACACCTTC.

The chain has TRBV5-1 and TRBJ1-6; D unclear. The CDR3 has 15 amino acids. V was clipped by 0 bases and J by 0 bases, with 4 bases between them. Germline V gene sequence: CDR1 SGHRS, CDR2 YFSETQ. The CDR3 reads CASSLDSSYNSPLHF. The CDR3 nucleotides are TGCGCCAGCAGCTTGGACAGCTCCTATAATTCACCCCTCCACTTT. Drawing the rest from reference TRBV5-1 and TRBJ1-6, the complete variable domain is KAGVTQTPRYLIKTRGQQVTLSCSPISGHRSVSWYQQTPGQGLQFLFEYFSETQRNKGNFPGRFSGRQFSNSRSEMNVSTLELGDSALYLCASSLDSSYNSPLHFGNGTRLTVT.

There are a few counts of this clone. This rearrangement joins TRBV6-6 to TRBJ2-7; weak D call: TRBD1 (5 bases). V was clipped by 6 bases and J by 5 bases, with 14 bases between them. The CDR3 has 13 residues. Germline loops: CDR1 MNHNY, CDR2 SVGAGI (reference sequence). CDR3 nucleotides: TGTGCCAGCAGAAACGTGGGCAGGGACGAGCAGTACTTC. Translation: CASRNVGRDEQYF.

The sample holds one count of this clone. This chain uses TRBV14 with TRBJ2-6, with TRBD2 matching over 8 bases. CDR1 is SGHDN, CDR2 FVKESK, per germline. The CDR3 is 18 amino acids. After removal of 4 bases from V and 0 bases from J, the junction contained 8 bases not matched to a gene. The CDR3 loop is CASSLQAGVSSGANVLTF. CDR3 nucleotides: TGTGCCAGCAGCCTACAAGCGGGGGTGAGCTCTGGGGCCAACGTCCTGACTTTC.

This clone was seen only once. This rearrangement joins TRBV5-6 to TRBJ2-3; TRBD2 agrees at 7 bases. This CDR3 comprises 15 residues. Looked up from germline, CDR1 is SGHDT and CDR2 is YYEEEE. Trimming at V came to 4 bases and at J to 5 bases, leaving 10 bases not matched to a gene. CDR3 DNA: TGTGCCAGCAGCCGTCGGGGGGACTATCAAGATACGCAGTATTTT. Protein sequence: CASSRRGDYQDTQYF.

The rearrangement uses TRBV2 and TRBJ1-5; D unresolved. CDR1 is SNHLY, CDR2 FYNNEI, per germline. V lost 4 bases and J 0 bases, leaving 4 bases between the germline ends. CDR3 length equals 13 residues. The CDR3: CASSGLSNQPQHF. CDR3 bases: TGTGCCAGCAGTGGGCTTAGCAATCAGCCCCAGCATTTT.

The chain uses TRBV10-2 and TRBJ1-2, with a weak D call TRBD1 (6 bases). Trimming shortened V by 4 bases and J by 2 bases, and 17 bases separated the two germline ends. The CDR3 sequence is 16 residues long. From germline, CDR1 is WSHSY and CDR2 SAAADI. The CDR3 DNA sequence: TGCGCCAGCAGTGCCCTACAGGGCCGGGGGAACTATGGCTACACCTTC. It specifies CASSALQGRGNYGYTF.

The chain is built from TRBV11-2 and TRBJ2-5; 7 nucleotides agree with TRBD2. Germline V gene data show CDR1 as SGHAT and CDR2 as FQNNGV. The CDR3 sequence is 14 residues long. V gave up 1 base and J gave up 4 bases; unmatched junction bases: 3. For the CDR3, the DNA is TGTGCCAGCAGCTTAGTTCCTAGCGGAGAGACCCAGTACTTC. Translation gives CASSLVPSGETQYF.

This clone came up a few times. This chain links TRBV7-9 with TRBJ1-2; D remains ambiguous. The CDR3 is 12 residues long. With 5 bases removed from V and 7 bases from J, the gap between germline ends came to 11 bases. Per germline, CDR1 SEHNR and CDR2 FQNEAQ (reference sequence). The chain's CDR3 is CASSQSLVGYTF. The CDR3 nucleotides read TGTGCCAGCAGCCAATCTCTGGTTGGCTACACCTTC. Using reference TRBV7-9 and TRBJ1-2 for the parts outside the CDR3, the full variable domain is DTGVSQNPRHKITKRGQNVTFRCDPISEHNRLYWYRQTLGQGPEFLTYFQNEAQLEKSRLLSDRFSAERPKGSFSTLEIQRTEQGDSAMYLCASSQSLVGYTFGSGTRLTVV.

This rearrangement joins TRBV5-1 to TRBJ2-3; no reliable D call. CDR1 is SGHRS, CDR2 YFSETQ, per germline. The CDR3 length is 14 residues. Trimming cost V 9 bases and J 0 bases, with 14 bases left between them. The CDR3 coding sequence is TGCGCCACCCGTCGCCATCCCAGCACAGATACGCAGTATTTT. The encoded protein is CATRRHPSTDTQYF.

This clone was counted a single time. This chain uses TRBV27 with TRBJ1-2; D perhaps matches TRBD1 (5 bases). CDR1 and CDR2 (germline): MNHEY, SMNVEV (reference sequence). This CDR3 has 13 amino acids. V lost 4 bases to trimming and J lost 9 bases, with 15 bases between them. The DNA of the CDR3 is TGTGCCAGCAGTTATCGGGTGGGACTGAGCTACACCTTC. Encoded protein: CASSYRVGLSYTF.

The chain carries TRBV6-5 and TRBJ2-7; 7 nucleotides align to TRBD1. The germline V gene has CDR1 MNHEY and CDR2 SVGAGI. After removal of 6 bases from V and 0 bases from J, the junction contained 5 bases not matched to a gene. The CDR3 totals 14 residues. Written as DNA, the CDR3 is TGTGCCAGCAGCACCGGGACAGCCTCCTACGAGCAGTACTTC. This translates into CASSTGTASYEQYF.

The rearrangement uses TRBV5-5 and TRBJ1-6, with 7 bases that match TRBD1. The CDR3 runs 14 residues. Per germline, CDR1 SGHKS and CDR2 YYEKEE (reference sequence). The V and J ends lost 2 bases and 7 bases, in that order; junction bases with no gene match: 3. CDR3 in DNA: TGTGCCAGCAGCTTTACAGGGGTGAATTCACCCCTCCACTTT. It encodes CASSFTGVNSPLHF. Drawing the rest from reference TRBV5-5 and TRBJ1-6, the complete variable domain is DAGVTQSPTHLIKTRGQQVTLRCSPISGHKSVSWYQQVLGQGPQFIFQYYEKEERGRGNFPDRFSARQFPNYSSELNVNALLLGDSALYLCASSFTGVNSPLHFGNGTRLTVT.

This rearrangement joins TRBV28 to TRBJ1-1, with D possibly TRBD1 on 6 matching bases. Germline V gene data show CDR1 as MDHEN and CDR2 as SYDVKM. This CDR3 is built from 15 residues. V lost 5 bases and J 6 bases, leaving 19 bases between the germline ends. As DNA, the CDR3 is TGTGCCAGCAGTCCGACAGGAACCCCAAGATCTGAAGCTTTCTTT. Amino acids: CASSPTGTPRSEAFF. Using reference TRBV28 and TRBJ1-1 for the parts outside the CDR3, the full variable domain is DVKVTQSSRYLVKRTGEKVFLECVQDMDHENMFWYRQDPGLGLRLIYFSYDVKMKEKGDIPEGYSVSREKKERFSLILESASTNQTSMYLCASSPTGTPRSEAFFGQGTRLTVV.

The rearrangement uses TRBV29-1 and TRBJ2-3; 12 bases line up with TRBD2. The J segment lost 3 bases and the V segment lost 0 bases, leaving 4 bases of the junction unmatched. The CDR3 totals 16 residues. From germline, CDR1 is SQVTM and CDR2 ANQGSEA. The CDR3 is CSVEELAGGGTDTQYF. CDR3 in DNA: TGCAGCGTTGAAGAACTAGCGGGGGGTGGGACAGATACGCAGTATTTT.

V gene TRBV9 combines with J gene TRBJ2-2; possibly TRBD1 for D (5 bases). The CDR3 extends over 15 amino acids. Germline values: CDR1 SGDLS, CDR2 YYNGEE. V lost 2 bases and J 0 bases, leaving 8 bases between the germline ends. The CDR3: CASSVVGANTGELFF. The CDR3 DNA reads TGTGCCAGCAGCGTGGTAGGGGCGAACACCGGGGAGCTGTTTTTT.